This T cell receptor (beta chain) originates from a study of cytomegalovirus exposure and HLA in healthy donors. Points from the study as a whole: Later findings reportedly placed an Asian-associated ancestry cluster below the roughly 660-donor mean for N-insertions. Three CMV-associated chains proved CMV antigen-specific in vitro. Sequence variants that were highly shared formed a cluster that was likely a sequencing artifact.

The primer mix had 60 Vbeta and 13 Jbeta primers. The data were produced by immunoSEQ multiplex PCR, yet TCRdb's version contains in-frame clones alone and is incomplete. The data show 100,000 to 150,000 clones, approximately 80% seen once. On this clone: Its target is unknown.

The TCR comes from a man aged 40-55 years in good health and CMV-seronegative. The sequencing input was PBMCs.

DNA of the CDR3: TGCAGTGCTAAGGGGGACAATGAGCAGTTCTTC. Translating it yields CSAKGDNEQFF. The chain recombines TRBV20-1 with TRBJ2-1; a possible D gene is TRBD1 (6 bases). The CDR3 sequence is 11 residues long. Germline CDR1 is DFQATT and CDR2 is SNEGSKA (reference sequence). The V and J ends lost 4 bases and 5 bases respectively, with 6 bases between them.